These 6 T cell receptor beta chains were sequenced from one sample in a study of low-dose radiotherapy and immunotherapy resistance in tumors. TRAV- and TRBV-specific primers were used for first-strand cDNA, which covered alpha and beta chains. For amplifying TCRs, the PCR ran for around 20 cycles with Phusion, which was used together with a constant-region primer and the adapter on the V primers. TCRdb itself ran the reads through MiXCR, one entry per CDR3 protein. The sample contains fewer than 20,000 distinct CDR3 sequences, approximately 74% of which appear only once. These receptors were obtained from a human donor with advanced metastatic prostate, ovarian, gallbladder or colorectal cancer (not recorded which). This table probably holds off-target reads from a library built for another chain.

This chain links TRBV7-9 with TRBJ1-2; tentatively, D is TRBD1 (6 bases). Germline V lookup: CDR1 SEHNR, CDR2 FQNEAQ (reference sequence). The ends were cut back, 4 bases at V and 8 bases at J, with 11 bases in the middle. The CDR3 length is 12 residues. The CDR3 DNA follows: TGTGCCAGCAGCTCGATTACAGGGGGCTACACCTTC. Amino acids: CASSSITGGYTF.

The rearrangement links TRBV24-1 to TRBJ2-1, with 12 nucleotides matching TRBD2. CDR3 length: 17 residues. CDR1 and CDR2 (germline): KGHDR, SFDVKD. V shed 1 base, J shed 1 base, and the junction held 1 base outside the gene matches. DNA of the CDR3: TGTGCCACCAGTGATTTTACTAGCGGGAGGTCCTACAATGAGCAGTTCTTC. The encoded protein is CATSDFTSGRSYNEQFF.

This clonotype was counted between two and nine times. The gene calls are TRBV5-6 and TRBJ1-5, with 9 bases fitting TRBD1. V lost 3 bases to trimming and J lost 7 bases; unmatched junction nucleotides: 2. This CDR3 is 13 amino acids long. Germline CDR1 SGHDT, CDR2 YYEEEE. The CDR3 coding sequence is TGTGCCAGCAGCTCTACAGGGGGCCAGCCCCAGCATTTT. Its translation is CASSSTGGQPQHF.

The chain joins TRBV12-3 or TRBV12-4 to TRBJ1-6, with D unresolved. V lost 2 bases and J 7 bases, leaving 9 bases between the germline ends. This CDR3 is 14 amino acids long. CDR3 DNA sequence: TGTGCCAGCAGTTTAAGGGATTCGAATTCACCCCTCCACTTT. Residues: CASSLRDSNSPLHF.

The chain links TRBV29-1 to TRBJ2-7; 9 bases match TRBD1. CDR3 size: 13 residues. Germline lookup yields CDR1 SQVTM and CDR2 ANQGSEA. The junction had 2 bases not matched to a gene; V was cut back by 3 bases and J by 2 bases. The CDR3 here is CSVEDRGAYEQYF. The CDR3 nucleotides read TGCAGCGTTGAGGACAGGGGCGCCTACGAGCAGTACTTC.

This clonotype was seen once. One junction end does not reproduce the germline sequence, and a read error may be involved. This chain uses TRBV13 with TRBJ1-6; no firm D call. The germline gives CDR1 PRHDT, CDR2 FYEKMQ (reference sequence). The CDR3 runs to 14 residues. The CDR3 DNA sequence: TGTGCAGTGAGAGAAGACACCAATGCAGGCAAATCAACCTTT. Translated: CAVREDTNAGKSTF.